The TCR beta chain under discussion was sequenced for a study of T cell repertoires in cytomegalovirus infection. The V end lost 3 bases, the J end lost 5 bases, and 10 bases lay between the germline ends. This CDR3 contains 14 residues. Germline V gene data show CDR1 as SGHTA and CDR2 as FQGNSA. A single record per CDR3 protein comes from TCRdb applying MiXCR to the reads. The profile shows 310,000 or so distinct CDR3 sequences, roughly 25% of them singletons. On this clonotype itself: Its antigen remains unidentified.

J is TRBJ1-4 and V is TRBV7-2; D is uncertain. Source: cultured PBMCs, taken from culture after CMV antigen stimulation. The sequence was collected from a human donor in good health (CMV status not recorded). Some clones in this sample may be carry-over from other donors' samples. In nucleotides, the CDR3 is TGTGCCAGCAGCTTGAGCCGCGGAAATGAAAAACTGTTTTTT. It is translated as CASSLSRGNEKLFF.